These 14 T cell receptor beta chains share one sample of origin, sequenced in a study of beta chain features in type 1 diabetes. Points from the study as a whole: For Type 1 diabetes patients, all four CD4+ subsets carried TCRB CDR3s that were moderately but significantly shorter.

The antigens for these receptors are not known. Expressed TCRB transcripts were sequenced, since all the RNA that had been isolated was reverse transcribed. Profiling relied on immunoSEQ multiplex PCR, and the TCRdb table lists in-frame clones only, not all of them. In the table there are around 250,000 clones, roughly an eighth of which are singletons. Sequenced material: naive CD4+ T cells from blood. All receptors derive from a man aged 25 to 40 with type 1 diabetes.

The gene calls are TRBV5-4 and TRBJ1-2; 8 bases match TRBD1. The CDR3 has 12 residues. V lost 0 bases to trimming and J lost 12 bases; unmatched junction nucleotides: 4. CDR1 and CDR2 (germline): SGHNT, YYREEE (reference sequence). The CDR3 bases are TGTGCCAGCAGCTTGGTGGGACAGGAAAACACCTTC. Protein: CASSLVGQENTF.

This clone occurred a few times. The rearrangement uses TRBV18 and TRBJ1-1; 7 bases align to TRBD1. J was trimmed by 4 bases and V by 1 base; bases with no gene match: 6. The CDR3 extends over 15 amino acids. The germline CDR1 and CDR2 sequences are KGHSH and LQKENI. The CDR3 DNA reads TGTGCCAGCTCACCACAGGGACAGCTTAGCACTGAAGCTTTCTTT. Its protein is CASSPQGQLSTEAFF.

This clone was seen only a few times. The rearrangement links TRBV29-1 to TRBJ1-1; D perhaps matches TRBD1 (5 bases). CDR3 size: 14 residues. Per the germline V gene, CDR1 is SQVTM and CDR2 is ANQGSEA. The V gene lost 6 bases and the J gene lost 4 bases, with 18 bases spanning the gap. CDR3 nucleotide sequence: TGCAGCGTCACTTTGACAGAAACCGGCACTGAAGCTTTCTTT. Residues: CSVTLTETGTEAFF.

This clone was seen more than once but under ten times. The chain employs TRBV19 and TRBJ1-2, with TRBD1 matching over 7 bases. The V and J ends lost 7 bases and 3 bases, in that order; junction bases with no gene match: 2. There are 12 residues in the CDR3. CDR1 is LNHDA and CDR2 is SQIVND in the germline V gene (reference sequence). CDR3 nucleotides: TGTGCCAGTATCCAGGGGGACTATGGCTACACCTTC. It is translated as CASIQGDYGYTF.

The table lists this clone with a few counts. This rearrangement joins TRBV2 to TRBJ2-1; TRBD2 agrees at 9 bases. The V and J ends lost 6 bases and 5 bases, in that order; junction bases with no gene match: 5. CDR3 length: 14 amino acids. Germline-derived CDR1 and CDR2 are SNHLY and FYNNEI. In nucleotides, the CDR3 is TGTGCCAGCAGGTGGGCTAGCGGGAACAATGAGCAGTTCTTC. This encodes CASRWASGNNEQFF.

The CDR3 loop reads CASTREGESYNEQFF. In DNA form, the CDR3 reads TGTGCCAGCACCAGGGAGGGTGAGTCCTACAATGAGCAGTTCTTC. J is TRBJ2-1 and V is TRBV2; the match to TRBD2 covers 7 bases. CDR3 length: 15 residues. Germline V CDR1 and CDR2: SNHLY, FYNNEI. Unmatched junction bases numbered 7, after V lost 7 bases and J lost 1 base. Supplemented by reference TRBV2 and TRBJ2-1, the full variable domain reads EPEVTQTPSHQVTQMGQEVILRCVPISNHLYFYWYRQILGQKVEFLVSFYNNEISEKSEIFDDQFSVERPDGSNFTLKIRSTKLEDSAMYFCASTREGESYNEQFFGPGTRLTVL.

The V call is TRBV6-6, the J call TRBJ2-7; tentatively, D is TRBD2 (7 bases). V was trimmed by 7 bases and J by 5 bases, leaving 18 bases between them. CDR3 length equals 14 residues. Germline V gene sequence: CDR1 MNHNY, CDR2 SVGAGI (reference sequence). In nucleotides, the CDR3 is TGTGCCAGCACCCGAGGGACGGGGGGCCACGAGCAGTACTTC. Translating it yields CASTRGTGGHEQYF.

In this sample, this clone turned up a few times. For the CDR3, the DNA is TGTGCCAGCAGCGAACGCCCCGAGGACAGGGCCTATGGCTACACCTTC. Amino acid sequence: CASSERPEDRAYGYTF. The chain carries TRBV9 and TRBJ1-2; 8 bases match TRBD1. V was pared by 3 bases and J by 4 bases, with 11 bases of the junction left unmatched. CDR3 length: 16 amino acids. Germline CDR1 is SGDLS and CDR2 is YYNGEE.

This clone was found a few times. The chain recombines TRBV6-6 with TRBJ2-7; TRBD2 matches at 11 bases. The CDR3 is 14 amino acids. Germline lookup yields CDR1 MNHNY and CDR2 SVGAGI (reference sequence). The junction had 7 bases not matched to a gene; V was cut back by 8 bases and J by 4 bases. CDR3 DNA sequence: TGTGCCAGCGGGGGGACTAGCGGCACGTACGAGCAGTACTTC. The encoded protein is CASGGTSGTYEQYF.

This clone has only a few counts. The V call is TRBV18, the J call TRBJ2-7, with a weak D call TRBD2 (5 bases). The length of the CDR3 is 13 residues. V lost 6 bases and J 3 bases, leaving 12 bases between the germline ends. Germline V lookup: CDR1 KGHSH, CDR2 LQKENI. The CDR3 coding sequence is TGTGCCAGCTCGCCAGTCGAGGGCTACGAGCAGTACTTC. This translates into CASSPVEGYEQYF. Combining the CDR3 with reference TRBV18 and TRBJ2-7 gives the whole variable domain NAGVMQNPRHLVRRRGQEARLRCSPMKGHSHVYWYRQLPEEGLKFMVYLQKENIIDESGMPKERFSAEFPKEGPSILRIQQVVRGDSAAYFCASSPVEGYEQYFGPGTRLTVT.

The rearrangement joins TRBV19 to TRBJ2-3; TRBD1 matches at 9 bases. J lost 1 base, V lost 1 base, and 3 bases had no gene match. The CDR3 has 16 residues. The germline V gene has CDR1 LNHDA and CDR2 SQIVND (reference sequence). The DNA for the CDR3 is TGTGCCAGTAGTATAGGGACAGGGGCCGGCACAGATACGCAGTATTTT. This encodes CASSIGTGAGTDTQYF. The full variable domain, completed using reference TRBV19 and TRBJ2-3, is DGGITQSPKYLFRKEGQNVTLSCEQNLNHDAMYWYRQDPGQGLRLIYYSQIVNDFQKGDIAEGYSVSREKKESFPLTVTSAQKNPTAFYLCASSIGTGAGTDTQYFGPGTRLTVL.

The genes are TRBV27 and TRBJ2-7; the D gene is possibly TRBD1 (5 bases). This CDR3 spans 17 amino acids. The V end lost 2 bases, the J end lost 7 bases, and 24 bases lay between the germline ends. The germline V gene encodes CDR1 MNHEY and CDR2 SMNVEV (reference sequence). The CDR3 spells CASSLRPPYLRVGEQYF. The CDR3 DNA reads TGTGCCAGCAGTTTAAGGCCCCCATACCTCAGGGTGGGGGAGCAGTACTTC.

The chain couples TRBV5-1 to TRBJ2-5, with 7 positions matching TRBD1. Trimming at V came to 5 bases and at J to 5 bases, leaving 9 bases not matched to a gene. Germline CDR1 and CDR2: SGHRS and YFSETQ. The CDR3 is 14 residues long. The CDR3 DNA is TGCGCCAGCAGTAAAGACAGGGTGGAGGAGACCCAGTACTTC. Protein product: CASSKDRVEETQYF. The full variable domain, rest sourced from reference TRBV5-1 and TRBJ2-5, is KAGVTQTPRYLIKTRGQQVTLSCSPISGHRSVSWYQQTPGQGLQFLFEYFSETQRNKGNFPGRFSGRQFSNSRSEMNVSTLELGDSALYLCASSKDRVEETQYFGPGTRLLVL.

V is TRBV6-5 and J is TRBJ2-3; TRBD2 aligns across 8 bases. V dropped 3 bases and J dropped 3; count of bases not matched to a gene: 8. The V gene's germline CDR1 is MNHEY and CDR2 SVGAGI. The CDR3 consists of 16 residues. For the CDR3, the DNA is TGTGCCAGCAGTTATAAAGCGGGAGTCGGAACAGATACGCAGTATTTT. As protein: CASSYKAGVGTDTQYF.